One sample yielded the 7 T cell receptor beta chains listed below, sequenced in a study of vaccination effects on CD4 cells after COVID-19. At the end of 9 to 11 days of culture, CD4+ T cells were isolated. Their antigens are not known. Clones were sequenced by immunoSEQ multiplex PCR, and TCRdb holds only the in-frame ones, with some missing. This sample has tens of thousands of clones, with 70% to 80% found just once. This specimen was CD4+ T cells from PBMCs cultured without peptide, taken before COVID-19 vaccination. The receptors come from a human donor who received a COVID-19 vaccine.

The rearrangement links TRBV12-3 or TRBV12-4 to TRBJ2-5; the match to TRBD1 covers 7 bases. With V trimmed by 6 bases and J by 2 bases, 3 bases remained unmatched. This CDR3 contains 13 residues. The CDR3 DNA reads TGTGCCAGCAGAGGACAGGCACAAGAGACCCAGTACTTC. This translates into CASRGQAQETQYF.

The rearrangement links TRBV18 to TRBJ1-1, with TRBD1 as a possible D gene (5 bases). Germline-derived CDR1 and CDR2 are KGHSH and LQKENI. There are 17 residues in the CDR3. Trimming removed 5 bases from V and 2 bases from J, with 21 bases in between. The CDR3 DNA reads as TGTGCCAGCTCAATCCTCCAAGGGGCCTTCGCCAACACTGAAGCTTTCTTT. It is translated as CASSILQGAFANTEAFF.

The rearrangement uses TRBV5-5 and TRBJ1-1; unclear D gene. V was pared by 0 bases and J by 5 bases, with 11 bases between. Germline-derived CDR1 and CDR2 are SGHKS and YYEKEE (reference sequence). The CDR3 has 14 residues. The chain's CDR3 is CASSLDWASTEAFF. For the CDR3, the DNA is TGTGCCAGCAGCTTGGATTGGGCCTCTACTGAAGCTTTCTTT.

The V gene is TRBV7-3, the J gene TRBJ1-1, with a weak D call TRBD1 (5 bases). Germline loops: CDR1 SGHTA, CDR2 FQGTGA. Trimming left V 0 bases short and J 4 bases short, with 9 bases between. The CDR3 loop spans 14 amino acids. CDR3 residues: CASSLTGAGTEAFF. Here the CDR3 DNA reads TGTGCCAGCAGCTTAACCGGGGCCGGCACTGAAGCTTTCTTT.

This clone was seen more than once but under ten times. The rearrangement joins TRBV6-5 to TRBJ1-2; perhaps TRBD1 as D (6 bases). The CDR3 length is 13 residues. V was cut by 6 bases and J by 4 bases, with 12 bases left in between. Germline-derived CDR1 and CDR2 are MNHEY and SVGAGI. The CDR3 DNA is TGTGCCAGCAGGAGGGACACTCTCTATGGCTACACCTTC. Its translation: CASRRDTLYGYTF.

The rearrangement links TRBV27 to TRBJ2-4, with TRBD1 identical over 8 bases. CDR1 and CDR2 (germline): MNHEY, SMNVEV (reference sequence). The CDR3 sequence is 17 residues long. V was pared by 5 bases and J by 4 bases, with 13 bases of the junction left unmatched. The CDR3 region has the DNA TGTGCCAGCAGTGCGAAAATAGGACAGGGCATTAAAAACATTCAGTACTTC. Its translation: CASSAKIGQGIKNIQYF.

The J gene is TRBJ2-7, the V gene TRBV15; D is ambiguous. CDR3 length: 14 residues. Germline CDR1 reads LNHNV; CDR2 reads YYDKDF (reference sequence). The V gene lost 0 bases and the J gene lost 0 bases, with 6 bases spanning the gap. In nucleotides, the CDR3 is TGTGCCACCAGCAGAGACCCGGGCTCCTACGAGCAGTACGTC. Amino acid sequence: CATSRDPGSYEQYV.